This T cell receptor beta chain was retrieved from a study of Ad26.COV2.S vaccination and SARS-CoV-2 variants. Here immunoSEQ multiplex PCR was the method, and the copy in TCRdb shows in-frame clones only, minus some. This table holds 450,000 to 550,000 clones, roughly 89% found once. From germline, CDR1 is SGHTA and CDR2 FQGNSA. The V and J ends lost 6 bases and 9 bases respectively, with 12 bases between them. The CDR3 sequence is 13 residues long. Described treatment: some 20 received Ad26.COV2.S at low or high dose, single or two shots; 5 received placebo; per-sample allocation not given. Sampling was performed 63 days after the first vaccine or placebo injection.

This specimen was peripheral blood, taken in a trial of Ad26.COV2.S vaccine versus placebo. The sequence was obtained from a person aged 18 to 65 who received the Ad26.COV2.S COVID-19 vaccine or a placebo. This rearrangement joins TRBV7-2 to TRBJ1-6; a weak D match, TRBD1 (6 bases). The chain's CDR3 is CASRATGSSPLHF. The CDR3 nucleotides read TGTGCCAGCAGGGCTACAGGGAGTTCACCCCTCCACTTT.